This TCR beta chain derives from a study of blood T cell repertoires in COVID-19. About the study: T cells, B-cell-depleted T cells, or PBMCs supplied cDNA or gDNA.

Under the authors' procedure: Estimated nucleated cell counts came from reference gene primer amplification. Repertoires were generated with immunoSEQ multiplex PCR, while TCRdb's copy carries only in-frame clones and drops some. V, J and clone size are taken as reported in that table, and D and trimming were inferred from the DNA itself. The table includes around 320,000 clones, around nine tenths detected once. The study recruited people aged about 18 to 89 years across under 25 US areas. In assigning cohorts, the study relied on participant-reported clinical history. V lost 2 bases to trimming and J lost 5 bases; unmatched junction nucleotides: 9. Germline V lookup: CDR1 SGHRS, CDR2 YFSETQ. The CDR3 consists of 15 residues.

The source material was PBMCs or T cells enriched from blood (not recorded which). The chain employs TRBV5-1 and TRBJ2-5, with TRBD2 matching over 7 bases. The source of this sequence is a woman between 45 and 65 years old who had been exposed to COVID-19. The CDR3 sequence: CASSFGTGGFETQYF. Written as DNA, the CDR3 is TGCGCCAGCAGCTTTGGGACCGGGGGGTTTGAGACCCAGTACTTC.